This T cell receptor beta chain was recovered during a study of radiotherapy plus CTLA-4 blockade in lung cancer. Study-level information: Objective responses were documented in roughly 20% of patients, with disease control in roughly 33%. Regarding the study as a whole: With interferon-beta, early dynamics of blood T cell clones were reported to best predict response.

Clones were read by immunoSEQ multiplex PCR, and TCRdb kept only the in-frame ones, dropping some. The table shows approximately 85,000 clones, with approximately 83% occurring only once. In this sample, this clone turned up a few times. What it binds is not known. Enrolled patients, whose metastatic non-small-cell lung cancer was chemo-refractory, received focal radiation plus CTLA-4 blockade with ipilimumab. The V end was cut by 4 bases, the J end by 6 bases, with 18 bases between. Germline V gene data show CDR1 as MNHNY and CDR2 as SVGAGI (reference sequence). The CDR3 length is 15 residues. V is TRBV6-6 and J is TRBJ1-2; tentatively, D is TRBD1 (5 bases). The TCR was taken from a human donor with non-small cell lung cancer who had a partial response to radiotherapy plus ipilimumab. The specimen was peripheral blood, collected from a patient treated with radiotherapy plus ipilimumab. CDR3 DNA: TGTGCCAGCAGTTCCCTCCCGACAGTGGGGAATGGCTACACCTTC. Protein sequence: CASSSLPTVGNGYTF.